One sample yielded the 25 T cell receptor beta chains listed below, sequenced in a study of control samples from healthy donors and cancer patients. Produced via immunoSEQ multiplex PCR; TCRdb's table is partial and in-frame only. Counted here are about 190,000 clones, about 89% occurring once; the ten biggest clones make up approximately 2%. Sequenced input: blood. These receptors all stem from a man younger than 40 in good health.

This chain joins TRBV19 and TRBJ2-3; 8 bases are shared with TRBD1. J lost 0 bases, V lost 5 bases, and 13 bases had no gene match. The germline CDR1 and CDR2 sequences are LNHDA and SQIVND (reference sequence). The CDR3 sequence is 18 residues long. DNA for the CDR3: TGTGCCAGTAGTTTTACCCACGCGGACAGGGATAGCACAGATACGCAGTATTTT. Its translation is CASSFTHADRDSTDTQYF.

The genes are TRBV5-6 and TRBJ2-2; 8 positions agree with TRBD2. The CDR3 has 17 amino acids. V lost 1 base and J lost 4; bases outside the gene matches: 9. Germline V lookup: CDR1 SGHDT, CDR2 YYEEEE. The DNA of the CDR3 is TGTGCCAGCAGCTTGTTTTCCGGGACTAGGTCCACCGGGGAGCTGTTTTTT. It encodes CASSLFSGTRSTGELFF.

The chain links TRBV6-5 to TRBJ1-4; D is undetermined. CDR3 length: 14 amino acids. Germline assignment: CDR1 MNHEY and CDR2 SVGAGI. Trimming shortened V by 11 bases and J by 3 bases, and 16 bases separated the two germline ends. CDR3 sequence: CAGLIGPSNEKLFF. The CDR3 DNA sequence: TGTGCCGGCCTTATAGGGCCTTCTAATGAAAAACTGTTTTTT.

The rearrangement uses TRBV28 and TRBJ1-1; tentative D call: TRBD1 (5 bases). Between the trimmed V and J ends, which lost 3 bases and 8 bases, there was a span of 13 bases. The CDR3 has 13 amino acids. CDR1 MDHEN and CDR2 SYDVKM come from the germline V gene. CDR3 nucleotide sequence: TGTGCCAGCAGTTTGGCCAGGGTGAGCGAAGCTTTCTTT. This translates into CASSLARVSEAFF. Full variable domain (rest looked up from reference TRBV28 and TRBJ1-1): DVKVTQSSRYLVKRTGEKVFLECVQDMDHENMFWYRQDPGLGLRLIYFSYDVKMKEKGDIPEGYSVSREKKERFSLILESASTNQTSMYLCASSLARVSEAFFGQGTRLTVV.

The rearrangement links TRBV6-1 to TRBJ1-1, with D tentatively TRBD1 (5 bases). V was shortened by 1 base and J by 5 bases, with 14 bases between the two germline ends. This CDR3 is built from 15 residues. CDR1 is MNHNS, CDR2 SASEGT, per germline. CDR3 in amino acids: CASSEGRGRDTEAFF. In nucleotides, the CDR3 is TGTGCCAGCAGTGAAGGAAGGGGACGAGATACTGAAGCTTTCTTT.

The genes are TRBV15 and TRBJ2-2, with TRBD2 matching over 12 bases. The CDR3 is made up of 17 amino acids. The germline V gene has CDR1 LNHNV and CDR2 YYDKDF (reference sequence). The trim removed 3 bases at V and 5 bases at J, leaving 7 bases unmatched. The CDR3 sequence: CATSRTPGLAGTGELFF. CDR3 sequence (DNA): TGTGCCACCAGCAGGACACCCGGACTAGCGGGAACCGGGGAGCTGTTTTTT.

This sequence joins TRBV19 and TRBJ1-3; D may be TRBD1 (6 bases). The V end was cut by 6 bases, the J end by 0 bases, with 12 bases between. Germline V gene data show CDR1 as LNHDA and CDR2 as SQIVND (reference sequence). This CDR3 contains 15 residues. The CDR3 loop is CASRDRPNSGNTIYF. The CDR3 DNA follows: TGTGCCAGTAGAGACAGGCCGAACTCTGGAAACACCATATATTTT.

The count of this clone is one. V and J are TRBV6-5 and TRBJ2-2, with TRBD2 matching 8 bases. The trim removed 10 bases at V and 0 bases at J, leaving 7 bases unmatched. This CDR3 contains 15 residues. CDR1 is MNHEY and CDR2 is SVGAGI in the germline V gene. The CDR3 nucleotides are TGTGCCACCAAGAGAGCGGGGGCGAACACCGGGGAGCTGTTTTTT. Translated: CATKRAGANTGELFF.

The CDR3: CASRGYEQYF. CDR3 DNA sequence: TGTGCCAGCAGGGGCTACGAGCAGTACTTC. This rearrangement joins TRBV6-5 to TRBJ2-7; D not resolved. Germline V lookup: CDR1 MNHEY, CDR2 SVGAGI. V was clipped by 6 bases and J by 3 bases, with 3 bases between them. The CDR3 covers 10 residues.

The chain employs TRBV12-5 and TRBJ2-7, with D unresolved. The CDR3 is made up of 12 amino acids. Germline lookup yields CDR1 LGHNT and CDR2 FRNRAP. V gave up 4 bases and J gave up 5 bases, with 9 bases separating them. The CDR3 nucleotides are TGTGCTAGTGGTTCTCTTGGCCACGAGCAGTACTTC. Its translation is CASGSLGHEQYF.

J is TRBJ2-1 and V is TRBV3-1 (or the pseudogene TRBV3-2), with D possibly being TRBD2 (5 bases). Trimming stripped 5 bases from V and 1 base from J, with 9 bases between. Germline assignment: CDR1 LGHDT and CDR2 YNNKEL (reference sequence). This CDR3 comprises 14 residues. The CDR3 sequence is CASSADSSYNEQFF. CDR3 nucleotide sequence: TGTGCCAGCAGCGCGGACTCTTCCTACAATGAGCAGTTCTTC.

The V and J genes are TRBV7-2 and TRBJ2-7, with 11 positions matching TRBD2. Trimming cost V 5 bases and J 7 bases; bases outside gene matches: 10. CDR1 and CDR2 (germline): SGHTA, FQGNSA. The CDR3 extends over 15 amino acids. The CDR3 here is CASSPRGTSGGEQYF. CDR3 nucleotides: TGTGCCAGCAGCCCTAGGGGGACTAGCGGAGGGGAGCAGTACTTC.

The V gene is TRBV4-1, the J gene TRBJ1-2; 8 nucleotides match TRBD1. This CDR3 region has 13 residues. The V and J ends lost 2 bases and 8 bases, in that order; junction bases with no gene match: 4. CDR1 and CDR2 (germline): MGHRA, YSYEKL. This CDR3 reads CASSQQAGGGYTF. CDR3 sequence (DNA): TGCGCCAGCAGCCAACAGGCAGGGGGCGGCTACACCTTC.

The rearrangement joins TRBV19 to TRBJ1-5; perhaps TRBD1 as D (6 bases). The length of the CDR3 is 14 residues. The germline V gene encodes CDR1 LNHDA and CDR2 SQIVND (reference sequence). Trimming shortened V by 7 bases and J by 5 bases, and 15 bases separated the two germline ends. This CDR3 is CASISGQYHQPQHF. The CDR3 nucleotides read TGTGCCAGTATTTCAGGACAGTATCATCAGCCCCAGCATTTT. Filled out from reference TRBV19 and TRBJ1-5, the complete variable domain reads DGGITQSPKYLFRKEGQNVTLSCEQNLNHDAMYWYRQDPGQGLRLIYYSQIVNDFQKGDIAEGYSVSREKKESFPLTVTSAQKNPTAFYLCASISGQYHQPQHFGDGTRLSIL.

This clone was seen a single time. The genes are TRBV7-9 and TRBJ2-3; the D call may be TRBD1 or TRBD2 (5 bases each). The ends were cut back, 5 bases at V and 3 bases at J, with 15 bases in the middle. The CDR3 has 15 amino acids. CDR1 and CDR2 (germline): SEHNR, FQNEAQ (reference sequence). The CDR3 region has the DNA TGTGCCAGCAGCCCTCCGCCCGGGGCGACAGATACGCAGTATTTT. Its protein product is CASSPPPGATDTQYF.

The chain couples TRBV7-6 to TRBJ1-1, with D uncertain. Trimming left V 1 base short and J 1 base short, with 10 bases between. The germline CDR1 and CDR2 sequences are SGHVS and FNYEAQ. The CDR3 has 15 amino acids. The CDR3 is CASSLGGGRNTEAFF. The CDR3 DNA reads TGTGCCAGCAGCTTAGGGGGAGGGAGGAACACTGAAGCTTTCTTT.

This rearrangement joins TRBV12-5 to TRBJ2-5, with 7 bases fitting TRBD1. CDR3 length equals 14 residues. CDR1 is LGHNT and CDR2 is FRNRAP in the germline V gene. Trimming removed 6 bases from V and 5 bases from J; junction bases left unmatched: 9. The CDR3 bases are TGTGCTAGTGGCCCCCCAGGGACAGCGGAGACCCAGTACTTC. It specifies CASGPPGTAETQYF.

V and J are TRBV5-1 and TRBJ1-4, with unresolved D. In germline, CDR1 is SGHRS, CDR2 YFSETQ. Trimming shortened V by 4 bases and J by 4 bases, and 17 bases separated the two germline ends. This CDR3 is built from 16 residues. The CDR3 region is CASSLNPSASNEKLFF. CDR3 nucleotide sequence: TGCGCCAGCAGCCTCAATCCCTCCGCCAGTAATGAAAAACTGTTTTTT.

The chain is built from TRBV19 and TRBJ1-1; D call uncertain. Trimming shortened V by 5 bases and J by 5 bases, and 12 bases separated the two germline ends. The CDR3 is 13 amino acids. CDR1 LNHDA and CDR2 SQIVND come from the germline V gene (reference sequence). DNA for the CDR3: TGTGCCAGTAGTTCCGGGGTGGAAACTGAAGCTTTCTTT. This gives the protein CASSSGVETEAFF.

V gene TRBV30 combines with J gene TRBJ1-4, with 7 bases matching TRBD1. J lost 8 bases, V lost 1 base, and 4 bases had no gene match. Germline V gives CDR1 GTSNPN, CDR2 SVGIG (reference sequence). The CDR3 sequence is 13 residues long. CDR3 region: CAWSGQGREKLFF. CDR3 nucleotide sequence: TGTGCCTGGAGTGGACAGGGTAGAGAAAAACTGTTTTTT.

V is TRBV12-3 or TRBV12-4 and J is TRBJ2-1; D is uncertain. V lost 2 bases, J lost 8 bases, and 10 bases lay in between. CDR3 length: 13 amino acids. The CDR3 DNA reads as TGTGCCAGCAGTTTAAGGCTAGTCGATGAGCAGTTCTTC. This translates into CASSLRLVDEQFF.

This clone was detected once. V is TRBV10-2 and J is TRBJ2-3; D unresolved. Germline V lookup: CDR1 WSHSY, CDR2 SAAADI. V gave up 1 base and J gave up 4 bases, with 3 bases separating them. The CDR3 covers 12 residues. The CDR3 DNA is TGCGCCAGCAGTGAGTACGCAGATACGCAGTATTTT. Translating gives CASSEYADTQYF.

This rearrangement joins TRBV2 to TRBJ2-3; 7 nucleotides align to TRBD2. Germline V gene data show CDR1 as SNHLY and CDR2 as FYNNEI. This CDR3 comprises 15 residues. The V gene end was trimmed by 4 bases and the J gene end by 4 bases; junction bases not matched to a gene: 8. CDR3 DNA sequence: TGTGCCAGCAGTGCGTTGGGGGGGAGCGCAGATACGCAGTATTTT. It yields the protein CASSALGGSADTQYF. Full variable domain (remainder filled in from reference TRBV2 and TRBJ2-3): EPEVTQTPSHQVTQMGQEVILRCVPISNHLYFYWYRQILGQKVEFLVSFYNNEISEKSEIFDDQFSVERPDGSNFTLKIRSTKLEDSAMYFCASSALGGSADTQYFGPGTRLTVL.

The chain has TRBV14 and TRBJ1-2; D call uncertain. Trimming pared 2 bases from V and 4 bases from J, leaving 11 bases between. Germline CDR1 SGHDN, CDR2 FVKESK. CDR3 size: 14 residues. CDR3 in amino acids: CASSQNSPSYGYTF. The CDR3 coding sequence is TGTGCCAGCAGCCAAAACAGCCCGTCCTATGGCTACACCTTC. Combining the CDR3 with reference TRBV14 and TRBJ1-2 gives the whole variable domain EAGVTQFPSHSVIEKGQTVTLRCDPISGHDNLYWYRRVMGKEIKFLLHFVKESKQDESGMPNNRFLAERTGGTYSTLKVQPAELEDSGVYFCASSQNSPSYGYTFGSGTRLTVV.

This clone was found once. V usage is TRBV20-1 and J usage is TRBJ1-1; D is unresolved. With 3 bases removed from V and 4 bases from J, the gap between germline ends came to 18 bases. The CDR3 has 15 amino acids. Germline V gives CDR1 DFQATT, CDR2 SNEGSKA (reference sequence). The CDR3 loop reads CSASRENTFSTEAFF. The CDR3 DNA follows: TGCAGTGCTAGTCGGGAGAACACCTTCTCCACTGAAGCTTTCTTT.